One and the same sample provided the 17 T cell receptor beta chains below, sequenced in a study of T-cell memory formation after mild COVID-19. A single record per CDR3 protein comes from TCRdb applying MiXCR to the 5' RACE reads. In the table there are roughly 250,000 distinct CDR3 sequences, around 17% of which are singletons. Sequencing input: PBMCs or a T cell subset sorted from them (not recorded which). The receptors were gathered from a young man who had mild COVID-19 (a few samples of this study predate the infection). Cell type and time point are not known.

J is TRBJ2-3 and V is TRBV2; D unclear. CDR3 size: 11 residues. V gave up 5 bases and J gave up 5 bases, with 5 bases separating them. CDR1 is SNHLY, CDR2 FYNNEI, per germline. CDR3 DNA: TGTGCCAGCAGTACCGTAGATACGCAGTATTTT. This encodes CASSTVDTQYF.

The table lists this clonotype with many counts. CDR3 loop: CASSSLNEQFF. The CDR3 nucleotides are TGTGCCAGCAGTTCCTTGAATGAGCAGTTCTTC. The chain employs TRBV28 and TRBJ2-1; D unresolved. This CDR3 contains 11 residues. Germline lookup yields CDR1 MDHEN and CDR2 SYDVKM. Trimming cost V 4 bases and J 7 bases, with 5 bases left between them.

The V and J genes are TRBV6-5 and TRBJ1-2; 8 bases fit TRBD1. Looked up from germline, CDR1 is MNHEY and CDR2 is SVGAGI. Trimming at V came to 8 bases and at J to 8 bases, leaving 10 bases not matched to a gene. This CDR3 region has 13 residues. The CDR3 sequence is CASSISRGRGYTF. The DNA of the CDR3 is TGTGCCAGCTCTATTTCCAGGGGGCGAGGCTACACCTTC.

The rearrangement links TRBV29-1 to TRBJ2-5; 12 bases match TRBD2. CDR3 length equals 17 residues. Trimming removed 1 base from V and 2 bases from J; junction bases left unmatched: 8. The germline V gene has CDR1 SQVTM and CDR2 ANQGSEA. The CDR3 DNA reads TGCAGCGTTGAAGGTTACGAGGGACTAGCGGGTCAAGAGACCCAGTACTTC. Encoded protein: CSVEGYEGLAGQETQYF.

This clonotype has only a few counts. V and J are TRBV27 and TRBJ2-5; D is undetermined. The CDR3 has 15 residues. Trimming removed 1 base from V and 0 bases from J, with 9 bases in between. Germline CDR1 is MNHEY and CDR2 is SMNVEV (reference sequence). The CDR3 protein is CASSLYALYQETQYF. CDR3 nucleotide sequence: TGTGCCAGCAGTTTATATGCCCTATACCAAGAGACCCAGTACTTC.

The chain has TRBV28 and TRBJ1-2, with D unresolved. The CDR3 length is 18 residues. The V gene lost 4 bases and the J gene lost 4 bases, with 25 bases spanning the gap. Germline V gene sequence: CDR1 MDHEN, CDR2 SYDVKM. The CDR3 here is CASSSPPFRTLSRYGYTF. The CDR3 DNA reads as TGTGCCAGCAGTTCACCGCCCTTCCGGACCCTCTCTCGCTATGGCTACACCTTC.

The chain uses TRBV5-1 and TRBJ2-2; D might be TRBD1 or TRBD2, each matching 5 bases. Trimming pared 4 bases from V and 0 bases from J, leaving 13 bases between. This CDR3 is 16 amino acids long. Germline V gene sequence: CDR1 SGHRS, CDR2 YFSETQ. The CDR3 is CASSRTGTANTGELFF. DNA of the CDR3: TGCGCCAGCAGCCGGACCGGGACCGCGAACACCGGGGAGCTGTTTTTT.

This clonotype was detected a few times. CDR3 coding DNA: TGCAGTGCTAGAGATCAGCGGGATTATGGCTACACCTTC. Encoded protein: CSARDQRDYGYTF. The rearrangement uses TRBV20-1 and TRBJ1-2; D not resolved. The germline V gene has CDR1 DFQATT and CDR2 SNEGSKA (reference sequence). The V and J ends lost 0 bases and 5 bases respectively, with 10 bases between them. This CDR3 comprises 13 residues.

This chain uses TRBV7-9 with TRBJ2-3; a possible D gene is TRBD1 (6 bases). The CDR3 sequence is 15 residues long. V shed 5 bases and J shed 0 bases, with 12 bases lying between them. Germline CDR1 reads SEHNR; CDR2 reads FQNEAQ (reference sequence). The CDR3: CASSRRTESTDTQYF. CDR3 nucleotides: TGTGCCAGCAGCCGCAGGACAGAGAGCACAGATACGCAGTATTTT.

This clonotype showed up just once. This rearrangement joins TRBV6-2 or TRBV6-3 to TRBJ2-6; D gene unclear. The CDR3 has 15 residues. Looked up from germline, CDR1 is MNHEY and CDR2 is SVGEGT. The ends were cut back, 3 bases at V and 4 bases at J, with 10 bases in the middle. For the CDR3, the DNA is TGTGCCAGCAGTTATGACATGACGGGGGCCAACGTCCTGACTTTC. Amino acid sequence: CASSYDMTGANVLTF.

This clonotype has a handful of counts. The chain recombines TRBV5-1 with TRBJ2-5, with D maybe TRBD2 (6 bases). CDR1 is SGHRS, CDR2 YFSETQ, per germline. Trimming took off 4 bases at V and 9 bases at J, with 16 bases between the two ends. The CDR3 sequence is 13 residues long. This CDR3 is CASSGDSQWAQYF. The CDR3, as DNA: TGCGCCAGCAGCGGGGACTCGCAATGGGCCCAGTACTTC.

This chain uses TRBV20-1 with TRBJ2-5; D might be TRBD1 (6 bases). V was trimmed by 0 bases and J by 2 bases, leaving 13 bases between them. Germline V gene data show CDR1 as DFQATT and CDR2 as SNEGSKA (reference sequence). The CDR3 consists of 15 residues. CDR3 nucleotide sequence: TGCAGTGCTAGAGATAGGGGGAAGGGACAAGAGACCCAGTACTTC. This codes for CSARDRGKGQETQYF.

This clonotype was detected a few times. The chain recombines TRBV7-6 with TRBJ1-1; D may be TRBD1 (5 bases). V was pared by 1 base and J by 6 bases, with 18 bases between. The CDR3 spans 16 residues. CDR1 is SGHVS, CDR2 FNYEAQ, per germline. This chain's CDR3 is CASSLGGLGAAAEAFF. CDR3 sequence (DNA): TGTGCCAGCAGCTTAGGGGGGTTAGGGGCCGCAGCTGAAGCTTTCTTT.

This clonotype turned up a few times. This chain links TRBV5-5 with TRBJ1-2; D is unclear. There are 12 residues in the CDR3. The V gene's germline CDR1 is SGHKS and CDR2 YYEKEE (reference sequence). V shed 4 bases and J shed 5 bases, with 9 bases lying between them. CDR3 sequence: CASSVMAYGYTF. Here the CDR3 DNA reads TGTGCCAGCAGCGTGATGGCATATGGCTACACCTTC.

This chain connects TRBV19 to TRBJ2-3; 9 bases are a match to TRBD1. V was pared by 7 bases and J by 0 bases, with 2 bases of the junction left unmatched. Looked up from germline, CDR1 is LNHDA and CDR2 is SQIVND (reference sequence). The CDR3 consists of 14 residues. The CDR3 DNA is TGTGCCAGTATGGACAGGGGCAGCACAGATACGCAGTATTTT. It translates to CASMDRGSTDTQYF.

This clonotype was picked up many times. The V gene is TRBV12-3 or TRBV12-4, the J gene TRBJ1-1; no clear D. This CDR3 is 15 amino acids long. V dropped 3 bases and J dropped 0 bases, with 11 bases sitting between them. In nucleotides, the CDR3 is TGTGCCAGCAGTTTTGGTTCCGGGGTGAACACTGAAGCTTTCTTT. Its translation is CASSFGSGVNTEAFF.

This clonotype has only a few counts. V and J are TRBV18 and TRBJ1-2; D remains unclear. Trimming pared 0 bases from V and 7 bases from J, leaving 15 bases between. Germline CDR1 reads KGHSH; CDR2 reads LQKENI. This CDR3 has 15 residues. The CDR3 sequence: CASSPPDPWGAGYTF. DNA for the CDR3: TGTGCCAGCTCACCACCTGATCCTTGGGGAGCTGGCTACACCTTC.